This record concerns one T cell receptor beta chain sequence. Its cognate antigen is unknown. This entry is derived from a study of CD39 and CD103 CD8 tumor-infiltrating T cells. The study's findings and limits: DP CD8 TILs seemed more oligoclonal than DN, SP and blood memory CD8. DN TIL clonotypes largely overlapped peripheral memory CD8 repertoires, unlike DP.

V dropped 6 bases and J dropped 1; count of bases not matched to a gene: 12. The CDR3 totals 17 residues. The germline gives CDR1 SEHNR, CDR2 FQNEAQ (reference sequence). Repertoires were generated with immunoSEQ multiplex PCR, while TCRdb's copy carries only in-frame clones and drops some. The table has about 3,000 clones, about four fifths seen once. T lymphocytes were negatively selected, with EpCAM beads added for tumor-infiltrating lymphocytes. CD39 and CD103 defined DN, SP and DP subsets of CD3+CD4-CD8+CD45RA- TILs. The source material was CD39- CD103- CD8+ T cells sorted from the tumor. Subset meaning: CD103-CD39- double-negative CD45RA- CD8 T cells. This sequence was found in a human donor with head and neck squamous cell carcinoma. This chain connects TRBV7-9 to TRBJ2-5; 9 bases align to TRBD1. CDR3 coding DNA: TGTGCCAGCAGAGCCCGACAGGGGGATCCTGGCCAAGAGACCCAGTACTTC. It specifies CASRARQGDPGQETQYF.